These T cell receptor beta chains were read from a single sample in a study of PD-1 blockade in mismatch repair-deficient tumors. Here immunoSEQ multiplex PCR was the method, and the copy in TCRdb shows in-frame clones only, minus some. This sample has 15,000 or so clones; 80% to 90% occur once, and the top ten carry roughly 1.8%. The sample consisted of PBMCs, taken approximately 14 weeks after starting pembrolizumab. Receptor source: an adult with mismatch repair-deficient cancer. Each CDR3 is given with its conserved first and last residue.

j_call,v_call,cdr3_aa
TRBJ2-2,TRBV5-1,CASSLDAGVGGELFF
TRBJ1-1,TRBV29-1,CSVEDRGKEYYTEAFF
TRBJ2-1,TRBV21-1,CASSYRLAGNYNEQFF
TRBJ2-3,TRBV27,CASSYHSYASTDTQYF
TRBJ2-7,TRBV5-6,CASSWSRDEQYF
TRBJ1-1,TRBV6-1,CASSEPGQNTEAFF
TRBJ2-1,TRBV7-9,CASSFSGLAGNEQFF
TRBJ2-1,TRBV15,CATSRDLTSGYNEQFF
TRBJ2-5,TRBV2,CASRTGWETQYF
TRBJ1-5,TRBV27,CASSLKENQPQHF
TRBJ1-1,TRBV27,CASSPLDSPWNTEAFF
TRBJ2-7,TRBV28,CASSRTSGTGEQYF
TRBJ2-3,TRBV5-6,CASSLYYTDTQYF
TRBJ1-3,TRBV2,CASSEQGGGNTIYF
TRBJ1-1,TRBV29-1,CSVAWGASTEAFF
TRBJ2-7,TRBV10-3,CAIREPTTYEQYF
TRBJ2-3,TRBV6-4,CASSPGNTDTQYF